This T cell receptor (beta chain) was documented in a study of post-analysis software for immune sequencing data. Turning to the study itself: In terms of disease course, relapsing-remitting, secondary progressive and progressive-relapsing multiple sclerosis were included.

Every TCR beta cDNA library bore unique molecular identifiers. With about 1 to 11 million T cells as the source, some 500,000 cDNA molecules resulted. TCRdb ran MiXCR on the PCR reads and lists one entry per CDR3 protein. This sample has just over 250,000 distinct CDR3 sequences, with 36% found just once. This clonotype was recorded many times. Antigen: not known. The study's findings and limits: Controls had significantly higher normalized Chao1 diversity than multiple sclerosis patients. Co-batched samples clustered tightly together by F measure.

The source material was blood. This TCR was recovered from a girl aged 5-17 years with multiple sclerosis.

The CDR3 loop is CSARDAGSSYNSPLHF. The CDR3 DNA is TGCAGTGCTAGAGATGCGGGGAGCTCCTATAATTCACCCCTCCACTTT. This chain joins TRBV20-1 and TRBJ1-6; D is unresolved. V shed 0 bases and J shed 0 bases, with 9 bases lying between them. There are 16 residues in the CDR3. The germline gives CDR1 DFQATT, CDR2 SNEGSKA (reference sequence).